These T cell receptor beta chains were read from a single sample in a study of cytomegalovirus exposure and HLA in healthy donors. Using immunoSEQ multiplex PCR, the repertoire was profiled, and TCRdb retains in-frame clones only, with some absent. The sample contains about 160,000 clones, 65% to 85% of which appear only once. The sequenced sample was PBMCs. Every receptor here comes from a woman aged 30 to 39 in good health and CMV-seropositive. CDR3s include the opening cysteine and the closing phenylalanine or tryptophan. The order of the fields is V gene, D gene, clone size, J gene, CDR3 protein, CDR3 DNA. The D gene is left open where the match is weak. Rows may omit the clone size; those that give it use once, few, many or a size class.

v_gene: TRBV10-3; d_gene: -; abundance: -; j_gene: TRBJ2-5; CDR3aa: CAISTGRGTETQYF; CDR3nt: TGTGCCATCAGTACAGGCAGGGGTACAGAGACCCAGTACTTC
v_gene: TRBV4-3; d_gene: TRBD2; abundance: -; j_gene: TRBJ2-1; CDR3aa: CASSQDDGLAGGPSYNEQFF; CDR3nt: TGCGCCAGCAGCCAAGATGACGGACTAGCGGGGGGACCCTCCTACAATGAGCAGTTCTTC
v_gene: TRBV19; d_gene: TRBD1; abundance: -; j_gene: TRBJ1-4; CDR3aa: CASSTPGGGNNEKLFF; CDR3nt: TGTGCCAGTAGTACGCCAGGGGGCGGGAATAATGAAAAACTGTTTTTT
v_gene: TRBV29-1; d_gene: -; abundance: -; j_gene: TRBJ2-3; CDR3aa: CSVALSQGTDTQYF; CDR3nt: TGCAGCGTTGCCCTGAGTCAGGGCACAGATACGCAGTATTTT
v_gene: TRBV28; d_gene: -; abundance: -; j_gene: TRBJ2-7; CDR3aa: CASSVGGGGSYEQYF; CDR3nt: TGTGCCAGCAGTGTAGGAGGGGGCGGCTCCTACGAGCAGTACTTC
v_gene: TRBV7-2; d_gene: -; abundance: -; j_gene: TRBJ2-3; CDR3aa: CASSQQAASTDTQYF; CDR3nt: TGTGCCAGCAGCCAACAGGCGGCTAGCACAGATACGCAGTATTTT
v_gene: TRBV30; d_gene: -; abundance: -; j_gene: TRBJ1-2; CDR3aa: CAWSIKVRLVRF; CDR3nt: TGTGCCTGGAGTATCAAAGTCCGGCTAGTACGGTTC
v_gene: TRBV5-6; d_gene: TRBD1; abundance: -; j_gene: TRBJ2-5; CDR3aa: CASSLGALGQGGRETQYF; CDR3nt: TGTGCCAGCAGCTTGGGGGCACTGGGACAGGGGGGTAGGGAGACCCAGTACTTC
v_gene: TRBV6-1; d_gene: TRBD1; abundance: once; j_gene: TRBJ2-2; CDR3aa: CASSGQGADGELFF; CDR3nt: TGTGCCAGCAGTGGCCAGGGGGCGGACGGGGAGCTGTTTTTT
v_gene: TRBV30; d_gene: TRBD1; abundance: -; j_gene: TRBJ2-7; CDR3aa: CAWKGDSPYEQYF; CDR3nt: TGTGCCTGGAAAGGGGACAGCCCCTACGAGCAGTACTTC
v_gene: TRBV10-3; d_gene: -; abundance: -; j_gene: TRBJ2-7; CDR3aa: CAISPSVYEQYF; CDR3nt: TGTGCCATCAGCCCGTCGGTCTACGAGCAGTACTTC
v_gene: TRBV7-2; d_gene: -; abundance: -; j_gene: TRBJ1-2; CDR3aa: CASRRVDTSNYGYTF; CDR3nt: TGTGCCAGCAGGCGGGTAGACACCAGTAACTATGGCTACACCTTC
v_gene: TRBV7-9; d_gene: -; abundance: -; j_gene: TRBJ1-3; CDR3aa: CASSSELNTIYF; CDR3nt: TGTGCCAGCAGCTCCGAGTTAAACACCATATATTTT
v_gene: TRBV18; d_gene: -; abundance: -; j_gene: TRBJ2-7; CDR3aa: CASSRDNMAYEQYF; CDR3nt: TGTGCCAGCTCCCGGGACAATATGGCCTACGAGCAGTACTTC
v_gene: TRBV18; d_gene: TRBD1; abundance: -; j_gene: TRBJ2-7; CDR3aa: CASSFAQGYLDEQYF; CDR3nt: TGTGCCAGCTCATTCGCACAGGGGTACCTAGACGAGCAGTACTTC
v_gene: TRBV7-9; d_gene: -; abundance: -; j_gene: TRBJ1-1; CDR3aa: CASSFNTVSTEAFF; CDR3nt: TGTGCCAGCAGCTTTAACACAGTTAGCACTGAAGCTTTCTTT
v_gene: TRBV27; d_gene: TRBD1; abundance: -; j_gene: TRBJ1-4; CDR3aa: CASGTGELFF; CDR3nt: TGTGCCAGCGGGACAGGGGAACTGTTTTTT
v_gene: TRBV28; d_gene: TRBD1; abundance: -; j_gene: TRBJ1-5; CDR3aa: CASSLWTGIGQPQHF; CDR3nt: TGTGCCAGCAGCCTCTGGACAGGTATCGGTCAGCCCCAGCATTTT
v_gene: TRBV4-1; d_gene: -; abundance: -; j_gene: TRBJ1-2; CDR3aa: CASSQDSTGIYYGYTF; CDR3nt: TGCGCCAGCAGCCAAGATAGCACAGGAATATACTATGGCTACACCTTC
v_gene: TRBV4-3; d_gene: TRBD1; abundance: -; j_gene: TRBJ2-7; CDR3aa: CASSQGTVRSYEQYF; CDR3nt: TGCGCCAGCAGCCAGGGGACAGTGCGCTCCTACGAGCAGTACTTC
v_gene: TRBV19; d_gene: TRBD2; abundance: -; j_gene: TRBJ2-1; CDR3aa: CASSIRRLAGGPSSYNEQFF; CDR3nt: TGTGCCAGTAGTATTCGTCGACTAGCGGGGGGCCCTAGCTCCTACAATGAGCAGTTCTTC
v_gene: TRBV4-2; d_gene: -; abundance: -; j_gene: TRBJ2-1; CDR3aa: CASSQSTLSSYNEQFF; CDR3nt: TGTGCCAGCAGCCAATCGACACTGAGCTCCTACAATGAGCAGTTCTTC
v_gene: TRBV6-5; d_gene: TRBD1; abundance: few; j_gene: TRBJ1-1; CDR3aa: CASSYAPWTGRVAFF; CDR3nt: TGTGCCAGCAGTTACGCCCCTTGGACAGGGAGAGTGGCTTTCTTT
v_gene: TRBV29-1; d_gene: TRBD1; abundance: once; j_gene: TRBJ1-2; CDR3aa: CSVESGGRGYTF; CDR3nt: TGCAGCGTTGAATCAGGGGGCAGGGGCTACACCTTC
v_gene: TRBV7-2; d_gene: TRBD2; abundance: -; j_gene: TRBJ2-1; CDR3aa: CASSHGLAGDQFF; CDR3nt: TGTGCCAGCAGCCACGGACTAGCGGGGGACCAGTTCTTC
v_gene: TRBV27; d_gene: TRBD2; abundance: once; j_gene: TRBJ2-5; CDR3aa: CATWTSGGETQYF; CDR3nt: TGTGCCACTTGGACTAGCGGGGGAGAGACCCAGTACTTC
v_gene: TRBV29-1; d_gene: -; abundance: few; j_gene: TRBJ2-7; CDR3aa: CSVDSSYEQYF; CDR3nt: TGCAGCGTTGACAGTTCCTACGAGCAGTACTTC
v_gene: TRBV25-1; d_gene: -; abundance: -; j_gene: TRBJ1-1; CDR3aa: CASSWYREAFF; CDR3nt: TGTGCCAGCAGTTGGTACAGGGAAGCTTTCTTT
v_gene: TRBV13; d_gene: -; abundance: -; j_gene: TRBJ2-1; CDR3aa: CASSSKTVPYNEQFF; CDR3nt: TGTGCCAGCAGCTCTAAGACAGTCCCCTACAATGAGCAGTTCTTC
v_gene: TRBV19; d_gene: TRBD2; abundance: -; j_gene: TRBJ2-5; CDR3aa: CASSRFTSALQETQYF; CDR3nt: TGTGCCAGTAGTCGGTTTACTAGCGCCCTCCAAGAGACCCAGTACTTC
v_gene: TRBV28; d_gene: TRBD1; abundance: -; j_gene: TRBJ1-2; CDR3aa: CASSPRDRGWYGYTF; CDR3nt: TGTGCCAGCAGTCCGCGGGACAGGGGTTGGTATGGCTACACCTTC
v_gene: TRBV4-3; d_gene: TRBD1; abundance: -; j_gene: TRBJ2-6; CDR3aa: CASSQVKLATGVSGANVLTF; CDR3nt: TGCGCCAGCAGCCAAGTAAAGTTAGCGACAGGGGTCTCTGGGGCCAACGTCCTGACTTTC
v_gene: TRBV7-9; d_gene: TRBD2; abundance: few; j_gene: TRBJ2-1; CDR3aa: CSSSLALAGTYNEQFF; CDR3nt: TGTTCCAGCAGCTTAGCCCTAGCGGGGACTTACAATGAGCAGTTCTTC